The clone carrying this T cell receptor beta chain appeared a single time. Its specificity is unknown. From roughly 400 ng of RNA, a library with molecular barcoded alpha/delta and beta/gamma adaptors was made. TCRdb used MiXCR to reprocess the reads, holding one entry per CDR3 protein. The sample includes fewer than 100,000 distinct CDR3 sequences, roughly 12% of them seen just once. The sample originates from a study of read filtering for tumor transcriptome and immune sequencing. The wider study: Among patients, some 17 were male and more than 11 female, aged about 40 to 90 (mean approximately 71). RNA-seq yielded only roughly 75 to 1,300 TCR reads, IR-seq about 3.5 to 10.27 million.

Study-wide results and limits: IR-seq and RNA-seq agreed better without single-read clonotypes.

Deletions cut 1 base from V and 2 bases from J, with 11 bases between. Per the germline V gene, CDR1 is LNHNV and CDR2 is YYDKDF (reference sequence). CDR3 size: 15 residues. The TCR was taken from a donor at least 40 years old with multiple myeloma. The sample consisted of a population of CD138-negative cells sorted from bone marrow. This chain links TRBV15 with TRBJ2-5; no reliable D call. CDR3 in DNA: TGTGCCACCAGCAGAGGACGGGCAGGACAAGAGACCCAGTACTTC. It codes for CATSRGRAGQETQYF.